The sequence of this T cell receptor (beta chain) was determined in a study of shared clonotypes between healthy human individuals. Once extracted for a subset, genomic DNA was divided evenly among several immunoSEQ plates. In the original processing: Owing to the provision of junction-only sequences devoid of quality scores by immunoSEQ, filtering differed. The data were produced by immunoSEQ multiplex PCR, yet TCRdb's version contains in-frame clones alone and is incomplete. The V and J calls and clone size come from that table; D and trimming were worked out from the DNA. The sample lists approximately 470,000 clones; roughly 80% were seen once. This clone is a singleton in its sample. Antigen specificity is unknown. Unsorted material relied on about 100 million PBMCs as the source of genomic DNA. Notes on the study in general: The study drew on few donors, limiting represented genetic and exposure-history diversity.

J was trimmed by 3 bases and V by 10 bases; bases with no gene match: 12. The germline CDR1 and CDR2 sequences are LNHDA and SQIVND (reference sequence). The length of the CDR3 is 14 residues. This TCR was recovered from a woman in her 40s in good health. Some clones in this sample may be carry-over from other donors' samples. V gene TRBV19 combines with J gene TRBJ2-7; TRBD2 aligns across 7 bases. Material for sequencing was PBMCs. The CDR3 spells CATLGRGPHYEQYF. The CDR3 nucleotides read TGTGCCACTTTAGGGAGGGGACCACACTACGAGCAGTACTTC. Combining the CDR3 with reference TRBV19 and TRBJ2-7 gives the whole variable domain DGGITQSPKYLFRKEGQNVTLSCEQNLNHDAMYWYRQDPGQGLRLIYYSQIVNDFQKGDIAEGYSVSREKKESFPLTVTSAQKNPTAFYLCATLGRGPHYEQYFGPGTRLTVT.